This TCR beta chain was sequenced during a study of STAT5B mutations in CD4+ large granular lymphocyte leukemia. Germline assignment: CDR1 LNHDA and CDR2 SQIVND (reference sequence). This CDR3 is built from 16 residues. Trimming shortened V by 1 base and J by 4 bases, and 16 bases separated the two germline ends. Profiled with immunoSEQ multiplex PCR; TCRdb holds only in-frame clones, not every one. The repertoire holds roughly 29,000 clones, about four fifths seen once, with 3.1% in the top ten. The J gene is TRBJ1-2, the V gene TRBV19, with D possibly being TRBD1 (5 bases). Sequencing was carried out using CD4+ T cells from blood buffy coats. The TCR originated in a human donor in good health. The CDR3 DNA sequence: TGTGCCAGTAGTATAGTGGGATCGGGGCGAATCTATGGCTACACCTTC. It yields the protein CASSIVGSGRIYGYTF. The variable domain in full, completed from reference TRBV19 and TRBJ1-2, reads DGGITQSPKYLFRKEGQNVTLSCEQNLNHDAMYWYRQDPGQGLRLIYYSQIVNDFQKGDIAEGYSVSREKKESFPLTVTSAQKNPTAFYLCASSIVGSGRIYGYTFGSGTRLTVV.